This TCR beta chain derives from a study of blood T cell repertoires in COVID-19. In the study overall: Specimens from acute and convalescent COVID-19 originated in the United States, Italy and Spain.

The authors' processing: How many nucleated cells were present was estimated from reference gene primer amplification. Generated by immunoSEQ multiplex PCR, the TCRdb table keeps only in-frame clones and is missing some. Clone size and V and J calls were adopted from that table, with D and trimming inferred from the DNA. This sample carries 110,000 to 150,000 clones, over 70% of them seen once, and the ten largest clones take less than 2%. Germline assignment: CDR1 MNHNS and CDR2 SASEGT. The CDR3 is made up of 11 amino acids. V was shortened by 2 bases and J by 9 bases, with 7 bases between the two germline ends. This clone was seen just once.

The specimen was peripheral blood. The TCR originated in a woman aged 55 to 70 with acute or convalescent COVID-19. The rearrangement uses TRBV6-1 and TRBJ2-5; tentatively, D is TRBD2 (6 bases). CDR3 DNA sequence: TGTGCCAGCAGTGAATGGGGGGCCCAGTACTTC. Translation gives CASSEWGAQYF.